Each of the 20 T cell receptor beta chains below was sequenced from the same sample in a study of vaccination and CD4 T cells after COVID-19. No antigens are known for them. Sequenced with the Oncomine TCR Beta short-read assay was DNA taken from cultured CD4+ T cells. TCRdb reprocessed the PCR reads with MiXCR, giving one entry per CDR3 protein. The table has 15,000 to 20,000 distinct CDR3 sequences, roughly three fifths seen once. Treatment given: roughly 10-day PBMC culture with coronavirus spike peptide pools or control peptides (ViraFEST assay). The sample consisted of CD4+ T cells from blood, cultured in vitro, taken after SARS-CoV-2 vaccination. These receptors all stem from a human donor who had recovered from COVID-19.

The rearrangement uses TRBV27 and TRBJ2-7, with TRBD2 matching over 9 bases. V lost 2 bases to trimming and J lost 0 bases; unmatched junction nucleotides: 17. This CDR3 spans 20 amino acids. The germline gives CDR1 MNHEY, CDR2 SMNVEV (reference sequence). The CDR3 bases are TGTGCCAGCAGTTTAAGGGGCCCGACTAGCGGACTGATTATCTCCTACGAGCAGTACTTC. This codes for CASSLRGPTSGLIISYEQYF.

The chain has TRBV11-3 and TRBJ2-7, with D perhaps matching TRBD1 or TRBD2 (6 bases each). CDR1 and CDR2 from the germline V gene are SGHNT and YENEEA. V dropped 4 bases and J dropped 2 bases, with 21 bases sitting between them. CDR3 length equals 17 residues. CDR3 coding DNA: TGTGCCAGCAGCTCACCTCGGGGGATCACAGGGCCCTACGAGCAGTACTTC. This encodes CASSSPRGITGPYEQYF.

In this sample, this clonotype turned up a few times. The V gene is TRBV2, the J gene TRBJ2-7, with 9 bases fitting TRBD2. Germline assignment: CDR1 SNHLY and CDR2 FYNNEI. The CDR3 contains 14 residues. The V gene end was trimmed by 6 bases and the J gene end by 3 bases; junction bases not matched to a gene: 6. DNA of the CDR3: TGTGCCAGCAGGTCCCCTAGCGGGAACTACGAGCAGTACTTC. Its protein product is CASRSPSGNYEQYF.

This chain's CDR3 is CASSEGTSWDEQFF. CDR3 in DNA: TGTGCCAGCAGTGAAGGGACTAGCTGGGATGAGCAGTTCTTC. The chain is built from TRBV2 and TRBJ2-1, with 8 bases matching TRBD2. The CDR3 runs to 14 residues. Germline CDR1 and CDR2: SNHLY and FYNNEI. Trimming took 1 base from V and 8 from J; bases not matched to a gene: 4.

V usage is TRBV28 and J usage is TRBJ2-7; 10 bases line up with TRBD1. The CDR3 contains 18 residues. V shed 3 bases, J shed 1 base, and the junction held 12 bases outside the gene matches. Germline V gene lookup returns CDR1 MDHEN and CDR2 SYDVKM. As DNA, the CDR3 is TGTGCCAGCAGTTTTGGGGTTCTCTTGGGACAGGGGTCCTACGAGCAGTACTTC. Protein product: CASSFGVLLGQGSYEQYF.

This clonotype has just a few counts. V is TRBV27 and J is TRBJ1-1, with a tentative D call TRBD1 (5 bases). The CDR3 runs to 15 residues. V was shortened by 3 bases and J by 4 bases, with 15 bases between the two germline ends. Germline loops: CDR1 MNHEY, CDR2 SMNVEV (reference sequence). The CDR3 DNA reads TGTGCCAGCAGTTTGACGTTCAGGGCCACCACTGAAGCTTTCTTT. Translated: CASSLTFRATTEAFF.

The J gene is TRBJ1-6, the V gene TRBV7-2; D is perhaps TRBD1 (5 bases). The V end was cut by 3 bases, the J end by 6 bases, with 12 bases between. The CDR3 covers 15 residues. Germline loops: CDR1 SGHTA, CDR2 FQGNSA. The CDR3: CASSLLGRVNSPLHF. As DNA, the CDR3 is TGTGCCAGCAGCTTGTTGGGCAGGGTTAATTCACCCCTCCACTTT.

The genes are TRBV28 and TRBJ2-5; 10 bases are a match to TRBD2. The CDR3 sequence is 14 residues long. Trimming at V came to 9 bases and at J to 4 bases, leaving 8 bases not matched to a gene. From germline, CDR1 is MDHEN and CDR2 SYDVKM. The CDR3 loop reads CASRPGLAVETQYF. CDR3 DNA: TGTGCCAGTCGACCCGGACTAGCGGTAGAGACCCAGTACTTC.

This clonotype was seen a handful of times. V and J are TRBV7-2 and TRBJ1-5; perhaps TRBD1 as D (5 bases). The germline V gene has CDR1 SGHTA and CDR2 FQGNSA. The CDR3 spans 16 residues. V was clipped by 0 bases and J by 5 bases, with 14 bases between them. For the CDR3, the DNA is TGTGCCAGCAGCTTAGCGTTAGGGGAAGGGGATCAGCCCCAGCATTTT. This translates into CASSLALGEGDQPQHF.

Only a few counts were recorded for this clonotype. The CDR3 nucleotides read TGTGCCAGCAGCCCCATGGGACTAGCCACAGATACGCAGTATTTT. Its protein product is CASSPMGLATDTQYF. The chain combines TRBV7-3 with TRBJ2-3; 9 nucleotides match TRBD2. The germline gives CDR1 SGHTA, CDR2 FQGTGA. The trim removed 5 bases at V and 2 bases at J, leaving 5 bases unmatched. CDR3 length: 15 amino acids.

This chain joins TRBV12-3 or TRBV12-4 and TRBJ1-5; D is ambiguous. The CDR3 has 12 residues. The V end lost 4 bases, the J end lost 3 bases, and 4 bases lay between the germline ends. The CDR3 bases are TGTGCCAGCAGTTGGGACAATCAGCCCCAGCATTTT. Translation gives CASSWDNQPQHF.

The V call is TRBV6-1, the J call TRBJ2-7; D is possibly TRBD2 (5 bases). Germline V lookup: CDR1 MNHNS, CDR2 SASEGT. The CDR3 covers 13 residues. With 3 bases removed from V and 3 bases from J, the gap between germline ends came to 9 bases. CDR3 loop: CASSEWAGYEQYF. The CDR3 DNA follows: TGTGCCAGCAGTGAGTGGGCGGGCTACGAGCAGTACTTC.

CDR3 sequence: CASSAGANNEQFF. The CDR3 bases are TGCGCCAGCAGTGCGGGGGCTAACAATGAGCAGTTCTTC. V and J are TRBV10-2 and TRBJ2-1; possibly TRBD1 or TRBD2 for D (6 bases each). This CDR3 region has 13 residues. The germline CDR1 and CDR2 sequences are WSHSY and SAAADI. The ends were cut back, 4 bases at V and 5 bases at J, with 9 bases in the middle.

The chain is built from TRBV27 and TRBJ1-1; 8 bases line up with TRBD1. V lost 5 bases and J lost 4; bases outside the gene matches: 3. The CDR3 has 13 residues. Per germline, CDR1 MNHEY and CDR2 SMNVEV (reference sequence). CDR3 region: CASSPDRGTEAFF. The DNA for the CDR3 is TGTGCCAGCAGTCCAGACAGGGGCACTGAAGCTTTCTTT.

The CDR3 reads CASRSDRETMGTEAFF. CDR3 nucleotide sequence: TGTGCCAGCAGGTCAGACAGGGAGACGATGGGCACTGAAGCTTTCTTT. The chain links TRBV2 to TRBJ1-1; 7 bases are shared with TRBD1. Germline CDR1 SNHLY, CDR2 FYNNEI. Unmatched junction bases numbered 14, after V lost 6 bases and J lost 4 bases. The CDR3 loop spans 16 amino acids.

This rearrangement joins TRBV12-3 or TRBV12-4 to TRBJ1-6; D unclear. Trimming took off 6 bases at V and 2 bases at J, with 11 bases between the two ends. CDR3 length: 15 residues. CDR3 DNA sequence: TGTGCCAGCAGCCGGGCCGATCCCTATAATTCACCCCTCCACTTT. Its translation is CASSRADPYNSPLHF.

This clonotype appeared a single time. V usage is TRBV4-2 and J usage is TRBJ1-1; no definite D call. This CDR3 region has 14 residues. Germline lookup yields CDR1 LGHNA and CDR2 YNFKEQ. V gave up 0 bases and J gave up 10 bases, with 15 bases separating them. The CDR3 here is CASSQDSTEWGAFF. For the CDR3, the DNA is TGTGCCAGCAGCCAAGATAGCACAGAATGGGGAGCTTTCTTT.

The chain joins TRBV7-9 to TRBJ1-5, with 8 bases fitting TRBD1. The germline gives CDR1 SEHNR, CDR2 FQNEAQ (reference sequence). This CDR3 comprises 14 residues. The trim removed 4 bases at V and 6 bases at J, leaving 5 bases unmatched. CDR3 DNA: TGTGCCAGCAGCTCGGACAGGGAGGGTCAGCCCCAGCATTTT. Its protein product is CASSSDREGQPQHF.

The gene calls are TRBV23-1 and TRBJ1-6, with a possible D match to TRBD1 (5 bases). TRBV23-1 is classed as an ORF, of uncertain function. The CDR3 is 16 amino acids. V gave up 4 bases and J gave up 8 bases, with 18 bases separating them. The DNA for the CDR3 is TGCGCCAGCAGTCGCCCGCGGGAGGACAACGATTCACCCCTCCACTTT. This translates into CASSRPREDNDSPLHF.

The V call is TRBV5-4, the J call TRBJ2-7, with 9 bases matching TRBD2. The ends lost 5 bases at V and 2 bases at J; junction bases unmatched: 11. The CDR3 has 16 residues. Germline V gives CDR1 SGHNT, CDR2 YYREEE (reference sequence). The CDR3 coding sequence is TGTGCCAGCAGAACCGGCGGGGCGGGAGGGCCCTACGAGCAGTACTTC. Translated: CASRTGGAGGPYEQYF.